This TCR beta chain was found in a study of cytomegalovirus exposure and HLA in healthy donors. The CDR3 length is 13 residues. Germline values: CDR1 MNHEY, CDR2 SVGAGI. Trimming took 3 bases from V and 5 from J, leaving 10 bases between them. Vbeta (60) and Jbeta (13) primers were used in the PCR. Data came from immunoSEQ multiplex PCR; TCRdb stores just in-frame clones and leaves some out. The sample records approximately 160,000 clones, roughly two thirds being singletons. This clone was seen only a few times. J is TRBJ2-5 and V is TRBV6-5; a possible D gene is TRBD1 (5 bases). The sequencing input was PBMCs. This clonotype was obtained from a woman under 30 in good health and CMV-seropositive. The DNA for the CDR3 is TGTGCCAGCAGTTATCAGGGATCGGAGACCCAGTACTTC. Encoded protein: CASSYQGSETQYF.